What follows are 3 T cell receptor beta chains derived from one specimen sequenced in a study of cytomegalovirus exposure and HLA in healthy donors. The PCR was carried out with 60 Vbeta primers and 13 Jbeta primers. The repertoire was sequenced with immunoSEQ multiplex PCR; TCRdb's copy has only in-frame clones and lacks some. The sample contains some 130,000 clones, 79% of which appear only once. Sequencing was performed on PBMCs. The source of these receptors is a middle-aged man in good health and CMV-seropositive.

This chain connects TRBV25-1 to TRBJ2-3; 11 nucleotides match TRBD1. In germline, CDR1 is MGHDK, CDR2 SYGVNS. The CDR3 consists of 17 residues. V lost 1 base, J lost 6 bases, and 9 bases stayed unmatched. The CDR3 here is CASSESPGTGGWDTQYF. The CDR3 DNA sequence: TGTGCCAGCAGTGAATCCCCTGGGACAGGGGGTTGGGATACGCAGTATTTT.

J is TRBJ1-6 and V is TRBV30; D possibly corresponds to TRBD1 (6 bases). CDR1 and CDR2 (germline): GTSNPN, SVGIG (reference sequence). The CDR3 sequence is 16 residues long. V lost 2 bases and J lost 10, with 21 bases in between. The CDR3 loop reads CAWSRGGEFRGSPLHF. The CDR3 nucleotides read TGTGCCTGGAGTCGGGGGGGGGAATTCAGGGGCTCACCCCTCCACTTT.

The chain is built from TRBV4-1 and TRBJ1-2; 8 bases line up with TRBD1. The CDR3 contains 14 residues. V shed 3 bases and J 5 bases; nucleotides not matched to a gene: 5. Germline CDR1 is MGHRA and CDR2 is YSYEKL. The CDR3 DNA follows: TGCGCCAGCAGCCACGGACAGGGAGGGTATGGCTACACCTTC. Translating it yields CASSHGQGGYGYTF.